This passage covers 5 T cell receptor beta chains from one sample sequenced in a study of OX40 agonist ivuxolimab in advanced cancers. Sequenced by immunoSEQ multiplex PCR; TCRdb stores in-frame clones only, minus some. The data hold tens of thousands of clones, with over 80% observed a single time. The starting material was CD4+ or CD8+ T cells sorted from blood, obtained in a trial of the OX40 agonist ivuxolimab. All receptors come from an adult with an advanced solid tumor such as melanoma, head and neck, liver or kidney cancer.

CDR3 protein: CASSQEAGTGGLEEETQYF. CDR3 bases: TGTGCCAGCAGCCAAGAAGCCGGGACAGGGGGCCTAGAGGAAGAGACCCAGTACTTC. This rearrangement joins TRBV14 to TRBJ2-5, with 12 bases fitting TRBD1. This CDR3 spans 19 amino acids. The ends lost 0 bases at V and 3 bases at J; junction bases unmatched: 11. Per germline, CDR1 SGHDN and CDR2 FVKESK.

This chain connects TRBV18 to TRBJ1-2; no clear D. The CDR3 has 14 amino acids. CDR1 and CDR2 (germline): KGHSH, LQKENI. Trimming shortened V by 1 base and J by 8 bases, and 14 bases separated the two germline ends. For the CDR3, the DNA is TGTGCCAGCTCACCACGTATGGGCAGCCCGGGCTACACCTTC. Translated, it gives CASSPRMGSPGYTF.

This clone was recorded only once. The V call is TRBV28, the J call TRBJ1-5; maybe TRBD1 (6 bases). The CDR3 totals 14 residues. With 3 bases removed from V and 11 bases from J, the gap between germline ends came to 17 bases. The germline V gene encodes CDR1 MDHEN and CDR2 SYDVKM. In nucleotides, the CDR3 is TGTGCCAGCAGTTTTACTTTACAGGGAAGGGCCCAGCATTTT. It is translated as CASSFTLQGRAQHF.

The rearrangement links TRBV7-2 to TRBJ2-5; tentatively, D is TRBD1 or TRBD2 (6 bases each). Germline CDR1 is SGHTA and CDR2 is FQGNSA. The germline V and J ends were trimmed by 8 bases and 0 bases, with 13 bases remaining between them. The CDR3 consists of 14 residues. The CDR3 protein is CASGRGGNQETQYF. CDR3 sequence (DNA): TGTGCCAGCGGCAGAGGGGGGAACCAAGAGACCCAGTACTTC.

This clone was seen only a few times. The rearrangement links TRBV6-5 to TRBJ2-2, with TRBD2 identical over 11 bases. V trimming: 8 bases; J trimming: 6 bases; junction bases outside the gene matches: 2. The CDR3 contains 13 residues. Germline assignment: CDR1 MNHEY and CDR2 SVGAGI. The CDR3 DNA follows: TGTGCCAGCTCACTAGCGGGAGCCGGGGAGCTGTTTTTT. As protein: CASSLAGAGELFF.